The sequence of this T cell receptor (beta chain) was determined in a study of cytomegalovirus exposure and HLA in healthy donors. As for the study in general: Among about 179 million T cells, an earlier analysis found around 100 million unique TCR beta sequences.

The study ran its PCR with 60 Vbeta and 13 Jbeta primers. Sequenced by immunoSEQ multiplex PCR; TCRdb stores in-frame clones only, minus some. The sample table includes 100,000 to 150,000 clones. The study's findings and limits: Sequencing artifact likely explains a cluster of highly shared sequence variants. Researchers reported from a later analysis that most CMV-associated TCR beta chains appeared HLA-restricted. What TCR beta sequences reportedly achieved was accurate prediction of HLA-A and HLA-B alleles in most subjects.

Germline lookup yields CDR1 SEHNR and CDR2 FQNEAQ (reference sequence). This CDR3 region has 12 residues. The ends lost 6 bases at V and 5 bases at J; junction bases unmatched: 4. Worth noting for this clone: The antigen remains unidentified.

The clonotype comes from a man younger than 35 in good health and CMV-seronegative. Source material: PBMCs. The chain recombines TRBV7-9 with TRBJ2-7, with TRBD1 matching 7 bases. DNA for the CDR3: TGTGCCAGCAGGAGACAGGGTCACGAGCAGTACTTC. Encoded protein: CASRRQGHEQYF. The whole variable domain, filled in from reference TRBV7-9 and TRBJ2-7, reads DTGVSQNPRHKITKRGQNVTFRCDPISEHNRLYWYRQTLGQGPEFLTYFQNEAQLEKSRLLSDRFSAERPKGSFSTLEIQRTEQGDSAMYLCASRRQGHEQYFGPGTRLTVT.